The rows below give T cell receptor beta chains drawn from one sample of a study of regulatory T cells in long-lasting Graves disease. TCRdb recomputed calls from the multiplex PCR reads with MiXCR, one row per CDR3 protein. The sample includes about half a million distinct CDR3 sequences, 12% seen only once; the top ten take approximately 9.6%. These data were also filed under a second study, of T cells in Graves' hyperthyroidism and ophthalmopathy.

The sample was peripheral blood mononuclear cells (PBMCs), taken at new diagnosis, from a patient treated with antithyroid drugs. These receptors all stem from a woman aged 25 to 39 with Graves disease. The conserved cysteine and the conserved F or W are not part of the CDR3 here. The order of the fields is J gene, V gene, CDR3 protein.

TRBJ1-2	TRBV14	ASNDIAGRNGYT
TRBJ1-1	TRBV9	ASSVRGGFANTEAF
TRBJ2-5	TRBV2	ASSTSETQY
TRBJ2-3	TRBV28	AGQGRARVGTDTQY
TRBJ2-2	TRBV7-2	ASSYGGRELF
TRBJ2-7	TRBV4-1	ASSLAVDRRYEQY
TRBJ2-3	TRBV7-9	ASSLALLRGTDTQY
TRBJ2-1	TRBV6-2/TRBV6-3	ASSVTGYSYNEQF
TRBJ1-1	TRBV4-1	ASSYKKFGWGTEAF
TRBJ1-1	TRBV20-1	SARSDRGLNTEAF
TRBJ1-4	TRBV28	ASSPYGYRGANEKLF
TRBJ2-5	TRBV6-1	ASSERGTGVGTQY
TRBJ1-1	TRBV7-9	ASSLADRSDTEAF
TRBJ2-7	TRBV27	ASSLLGAGYEQY
TRBJ2-5	TRBV7-2	ASSFAGPGETQY
TRBJ2-1	TRBV7-8	ASSLPNYNEQF
TRBJ2-7	TRBV6-1	ASSEALTAAYEQY
TRBJ2-7	TRBV10-3	AIYRIYYEQY